This T cell receptor beta chain was retrieved from a study of T cell responses to AZD1222 COVID-19 vaccine. The CDR3 is 12 residues long. The germline V gene encodes CDR1 LNHDA and CDR2 SQIVND (reference sequence). V lost 7 bases and J lost 6, with 12 bases in between. Concerning this clone: Its antigen is unidentified.

Data came from immunoSEQ multiplex PCR; TCRdb stores just in-frame clones and leaves some out. There are tens of thousands of clones in the sample; roughly nine tenths occur only once, and less than 3.5% lies in the top ten. General observations from the study: Regions left unmutated in variants are reportedly the target of nearly half of spike-specific TCRs. A mostly white British donor set with more females was recruited, and clonal diversity was possibly underestimated. There were repertoire samples only from the period after the peak T cell response.

The chain joins TRBV19 to TRBJ1-1; possible D gene TRBD1, 6 bases. This clonotype was sampled from an adult in good health. The sequences come from peripheral blood, collected on day 0 of AZD1222 vaccination. CDR3 amino acids: CASIAGGPEAFF. In nucleotides, the CDR3 is TGTGCCAGTATCGCGGGGGGGCCTGAAGCTTTCTTT.